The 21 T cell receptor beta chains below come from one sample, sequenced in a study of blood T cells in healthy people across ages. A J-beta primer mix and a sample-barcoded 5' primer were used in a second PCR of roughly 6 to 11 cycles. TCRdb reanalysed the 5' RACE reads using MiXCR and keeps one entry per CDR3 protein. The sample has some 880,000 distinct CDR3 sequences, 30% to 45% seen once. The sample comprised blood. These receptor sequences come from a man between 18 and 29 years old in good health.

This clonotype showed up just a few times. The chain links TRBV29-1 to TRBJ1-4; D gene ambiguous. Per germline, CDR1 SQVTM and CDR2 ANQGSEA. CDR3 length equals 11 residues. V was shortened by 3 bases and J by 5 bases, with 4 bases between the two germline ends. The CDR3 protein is CSVEENEKLFF. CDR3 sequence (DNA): TGCAGCGTTGAGGAGAATGAAAAACTGTTTTTT.

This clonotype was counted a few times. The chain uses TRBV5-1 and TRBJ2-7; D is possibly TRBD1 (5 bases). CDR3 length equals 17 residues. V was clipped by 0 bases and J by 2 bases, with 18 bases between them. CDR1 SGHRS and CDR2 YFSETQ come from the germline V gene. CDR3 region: CASSLAAGNLEAYEQYF. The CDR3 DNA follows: TGCGCCAGCAGCTTGGCCGCAGGGAACCTCGAAGCCTACGAGCAGTACTTC.

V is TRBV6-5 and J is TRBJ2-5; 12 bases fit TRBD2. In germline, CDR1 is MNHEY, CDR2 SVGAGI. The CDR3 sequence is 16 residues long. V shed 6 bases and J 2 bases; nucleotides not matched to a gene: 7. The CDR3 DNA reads TGTGCCAGCAGCACCACTAGCGGGGGGACACAAGAGACCCAGTACTTC. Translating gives CASSTTSGGTQETQYF.

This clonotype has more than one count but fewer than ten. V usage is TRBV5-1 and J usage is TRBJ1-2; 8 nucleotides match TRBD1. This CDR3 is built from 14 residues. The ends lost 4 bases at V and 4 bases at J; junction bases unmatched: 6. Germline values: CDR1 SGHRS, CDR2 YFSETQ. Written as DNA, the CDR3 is TGCGCCAGCAGCCCCTCGGACAGGGTCTATGGCTACACCTTC. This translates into CASSPSDRVYGYTF.

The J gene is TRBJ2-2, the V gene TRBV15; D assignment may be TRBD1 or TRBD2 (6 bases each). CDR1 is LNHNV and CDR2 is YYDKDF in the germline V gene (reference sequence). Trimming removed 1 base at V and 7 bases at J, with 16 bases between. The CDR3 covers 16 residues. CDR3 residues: CATSRGGAGQNGELFF. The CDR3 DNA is TGTGCCACCAGCAGAGGGGGGGCAGGGCAGAACGGGGAGCTGTTTTTT.

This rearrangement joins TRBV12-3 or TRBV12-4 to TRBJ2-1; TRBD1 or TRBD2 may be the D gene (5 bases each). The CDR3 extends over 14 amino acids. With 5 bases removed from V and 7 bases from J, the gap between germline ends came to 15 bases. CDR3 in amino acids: CASSPGQPGNEQFF. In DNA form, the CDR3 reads TGTGCCAGCAGTCCGGGGCAGCCTGGGAATGAGCAGTTCTTC.

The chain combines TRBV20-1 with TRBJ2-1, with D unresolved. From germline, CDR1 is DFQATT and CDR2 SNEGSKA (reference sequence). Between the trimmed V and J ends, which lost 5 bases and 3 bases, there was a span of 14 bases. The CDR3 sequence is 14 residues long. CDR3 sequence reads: CSARQGKYYNEQFF. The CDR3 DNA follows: TGCAGTGCTCGGCAAGGGAAATACTACAATGAGCAGTTCTTC.

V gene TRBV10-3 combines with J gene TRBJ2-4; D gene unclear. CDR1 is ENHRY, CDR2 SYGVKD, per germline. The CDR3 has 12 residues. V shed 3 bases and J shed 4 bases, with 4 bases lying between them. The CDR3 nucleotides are TGTGCCATCAGTGAACAGAAAAACATTCAGTACTTC. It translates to CAISEQKNIQYF.

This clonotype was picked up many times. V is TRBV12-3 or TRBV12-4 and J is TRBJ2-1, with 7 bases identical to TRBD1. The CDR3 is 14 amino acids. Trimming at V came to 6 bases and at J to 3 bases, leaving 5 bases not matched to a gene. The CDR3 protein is CASRVDRDYNEQFF. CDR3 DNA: TGTGCCAGCAGGGTTGACAGGGACTACAATGAGCAGTTCTTC.

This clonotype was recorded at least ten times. This chain's CDR3 is CASSLSPQGRPYGYTF. CDR3 bases: TGTGCCAGCAGCTTAAGTCCACAGGGGCGCCCCTATGGCTACACCTTC. The V call is TRBV7-9, the J call TRBJ1-2, with 7 nucleotides matching TRBD1. CDR3 size: 16 residues. Germline-derived CDR1 and CDR2 are SEHNR and FQNEAQ (reference sequence). The V segment lost 2 bases and the J segment 4 bases; nucleotides outside the gene matches: 10. The whole variable domain, remainder taken from reference TRBV7-9 and TRBJ1-2, is DTGVSQNPRHKITKRGQNVTFRCDPISEHNRLYWYRQTLGQGPEFLTYFQNEAQLEKSRLLSDRFSAERPKGSFSTLEIQRTEQGDSAMYLCASSLSPQGRPYGYTFGSGTRLTVV.

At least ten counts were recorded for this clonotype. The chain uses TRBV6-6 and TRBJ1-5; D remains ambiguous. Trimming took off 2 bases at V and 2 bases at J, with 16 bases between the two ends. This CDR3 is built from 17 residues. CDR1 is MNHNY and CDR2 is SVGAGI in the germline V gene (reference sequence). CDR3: CASSYPVLGYGNQPQHF. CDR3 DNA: TGTGCCAGCAGTTACCCCGTGCTGGGGTACGGCAATCAGCCCCAGCATTTT.

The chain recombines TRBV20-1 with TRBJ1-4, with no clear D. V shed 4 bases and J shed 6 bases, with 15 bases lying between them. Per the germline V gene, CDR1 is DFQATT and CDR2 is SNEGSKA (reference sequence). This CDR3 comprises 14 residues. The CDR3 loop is CSATLPSADEKLFF. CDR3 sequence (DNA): TGCAGTGCTACTCTCCCGAGTGCGGATGAAAAACTGTTTTTT.

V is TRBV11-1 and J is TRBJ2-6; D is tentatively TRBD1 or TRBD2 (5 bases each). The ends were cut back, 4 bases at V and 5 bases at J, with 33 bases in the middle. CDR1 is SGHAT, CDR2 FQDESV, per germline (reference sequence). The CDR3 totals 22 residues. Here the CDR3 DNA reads TGTGCCAGCAGCTCTCCGGGACCGGGGAAGCCAGTCTCTGGTTGGCGGGCCAACGTCCTGACTTTC. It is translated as CASSSPGPGKPVSGWRANVLTF.

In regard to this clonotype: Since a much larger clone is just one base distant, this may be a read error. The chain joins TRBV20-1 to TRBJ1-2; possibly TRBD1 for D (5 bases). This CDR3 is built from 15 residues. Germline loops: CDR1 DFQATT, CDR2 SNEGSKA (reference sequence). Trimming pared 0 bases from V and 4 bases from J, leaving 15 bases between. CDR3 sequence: CSAREVGRRAYGYTF. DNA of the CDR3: TGCAGTGCTAGAGAAGTGGGGCGGAGAGCCTATGGCTACACCTTC.

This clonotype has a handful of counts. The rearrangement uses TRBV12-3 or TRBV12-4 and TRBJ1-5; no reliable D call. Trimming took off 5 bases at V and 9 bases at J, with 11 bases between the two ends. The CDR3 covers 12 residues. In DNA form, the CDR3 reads TGTGCCAGCAGTCTAGGGAACTGGCCCCAGCATTTT. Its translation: CASSLGNWPQHF.

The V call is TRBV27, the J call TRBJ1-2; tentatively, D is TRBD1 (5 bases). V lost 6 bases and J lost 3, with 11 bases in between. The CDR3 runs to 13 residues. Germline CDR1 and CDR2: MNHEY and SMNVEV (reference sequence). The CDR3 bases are TGTGCCAGCAGCCGGGACGGTCACTATGGCTACACCTTC. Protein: CASSRDGHYGYTF.

The DNA of the CDR3 is TGTGCCAGCATAATACGAGGGACTGGCCAGCCCCAGCATTTT. Amino acid sequence: CASIIRGTGQPQHF. V and J are TRBV6-1 and TRBJ1-5; TRBD1 might be the D (5 bases). The CDR3 runs to 14 residues. The V gene lost 7 bases and the J gene lost 7 bases, with 17 bases spanning the gap. Germline V gene data show CDR1 as MNHNS and CDR2 as SASEGT.

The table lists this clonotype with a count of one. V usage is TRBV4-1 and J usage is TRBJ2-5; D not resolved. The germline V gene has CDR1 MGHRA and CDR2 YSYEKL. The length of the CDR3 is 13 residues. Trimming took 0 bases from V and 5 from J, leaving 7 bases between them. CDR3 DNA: TGCGCCAGCAGCCAAGACGACCTTGAGACCCAGTACTTC. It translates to CASSQDDLETQYF.

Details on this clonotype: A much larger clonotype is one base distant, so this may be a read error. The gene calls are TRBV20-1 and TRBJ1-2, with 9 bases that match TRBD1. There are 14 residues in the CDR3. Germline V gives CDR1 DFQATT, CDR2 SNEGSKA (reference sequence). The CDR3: CSATRQGDADGCTF. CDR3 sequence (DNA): TGCAGTGCTACCCGACAGGGGGACGCCGATGGCTGCACCTTC.

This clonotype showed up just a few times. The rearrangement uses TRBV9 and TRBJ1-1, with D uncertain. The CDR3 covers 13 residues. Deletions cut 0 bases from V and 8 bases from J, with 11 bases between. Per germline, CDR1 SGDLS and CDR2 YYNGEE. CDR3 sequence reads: CASSVVWRAEAFF. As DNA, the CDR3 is TGTGCCAGCAGCGTAGTTTGGCGAGCGGAAGCTTTCTTT. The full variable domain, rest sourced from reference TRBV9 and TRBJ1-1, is DSGVTQTPKHLITATGQRVTLRCSPRSGDLSVYWYQQSLDQGLQFLIQYYNGEERAKGNILERFSAQQFPDLHSELNLSSLELGDSALYFCASSVVWRAEAFFGQGTRLTVV.

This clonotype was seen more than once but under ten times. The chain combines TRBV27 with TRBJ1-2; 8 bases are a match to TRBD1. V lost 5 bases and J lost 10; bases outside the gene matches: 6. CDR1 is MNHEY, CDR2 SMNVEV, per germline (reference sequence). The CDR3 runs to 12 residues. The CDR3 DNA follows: TGTGCCAGCAGTAGGGACAGGCGCCACTACACCTTC. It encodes CASSRDRRHYTF.